What follows describes a single TCR beta chain. Using immunoSEQ multiplex PCR, the repertoire was profiled, and TCRdb retains in-frame clones only, with some absent. The sample contains 100,000 to 150,000 clones, 81% of which appear only once. The record originates from a study of blood T cell repertoires in COVID-19. The sequence was collected from a woman aged 45-65 years with acute or convalescent COVID-19. The sequenced sample consisted of peripheral blood.

The CDR3 loop reads CASSPSRTGLNTEAFF. The CDR3 DNA follows: TGTGCCAGCTCACCTAGCAGGACAGGGTTGAACACTGAAGCTTTCTTT. V gene TRBV18 combines with J gene TRBJ1-1; 8 nucleotides match TRBD1. The CDR3 has 16 residues. The germline gives CDR1 KGHSH, CDR2 LQKENI. V lost 3 bases and J lost 0; bases outside the gene matches: 6.